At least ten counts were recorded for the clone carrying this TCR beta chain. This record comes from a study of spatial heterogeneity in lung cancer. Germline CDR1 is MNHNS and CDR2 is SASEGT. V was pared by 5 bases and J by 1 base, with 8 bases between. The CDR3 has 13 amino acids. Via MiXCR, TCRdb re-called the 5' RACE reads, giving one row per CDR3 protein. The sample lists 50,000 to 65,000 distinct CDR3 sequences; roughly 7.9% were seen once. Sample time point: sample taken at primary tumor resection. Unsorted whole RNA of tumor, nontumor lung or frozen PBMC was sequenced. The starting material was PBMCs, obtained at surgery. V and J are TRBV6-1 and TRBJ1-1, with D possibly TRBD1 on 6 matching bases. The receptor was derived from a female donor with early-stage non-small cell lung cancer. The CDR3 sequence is CASSWGQNTEAFF. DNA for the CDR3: TGTGCCAGCAGTTGGGGACAGAACACTGAAGCTTTCTTT.